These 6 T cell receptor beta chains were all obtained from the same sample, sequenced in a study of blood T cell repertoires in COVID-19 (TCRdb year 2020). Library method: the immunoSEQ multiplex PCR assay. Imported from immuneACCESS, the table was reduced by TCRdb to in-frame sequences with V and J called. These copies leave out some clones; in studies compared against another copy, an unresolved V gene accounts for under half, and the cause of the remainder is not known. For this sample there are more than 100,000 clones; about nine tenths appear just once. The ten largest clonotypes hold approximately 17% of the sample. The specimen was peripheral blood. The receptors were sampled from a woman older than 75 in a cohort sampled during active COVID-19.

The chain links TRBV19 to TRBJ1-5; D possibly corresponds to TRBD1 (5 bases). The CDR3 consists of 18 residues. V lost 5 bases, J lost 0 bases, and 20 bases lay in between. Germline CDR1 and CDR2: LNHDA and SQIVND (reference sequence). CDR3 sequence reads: CASSFFPAGVNSNQPQHF. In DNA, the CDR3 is TGTGCCAGTAGTTTCTTTCCGGCGGGGGTGAATAGCAATCAGCCCCAGCATTTT.

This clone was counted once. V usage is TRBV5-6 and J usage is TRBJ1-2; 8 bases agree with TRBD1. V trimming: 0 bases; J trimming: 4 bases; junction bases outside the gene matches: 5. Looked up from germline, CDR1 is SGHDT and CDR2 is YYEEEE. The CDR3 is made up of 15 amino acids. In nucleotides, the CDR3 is TGTGCCAGCAGCTTGGCCGACAGGGGCACCTATGGCTACACCTTC. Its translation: CASSLADRGTYGYTF.

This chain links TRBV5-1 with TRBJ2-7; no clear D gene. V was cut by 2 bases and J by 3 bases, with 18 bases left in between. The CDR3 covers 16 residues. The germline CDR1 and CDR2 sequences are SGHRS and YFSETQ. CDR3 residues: CASSFNLKRGFYEQYF. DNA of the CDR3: TGCGCCAGCAGCTTCAACTTAAAGCGAGGCTTCTACGAGCAGTACTTC.

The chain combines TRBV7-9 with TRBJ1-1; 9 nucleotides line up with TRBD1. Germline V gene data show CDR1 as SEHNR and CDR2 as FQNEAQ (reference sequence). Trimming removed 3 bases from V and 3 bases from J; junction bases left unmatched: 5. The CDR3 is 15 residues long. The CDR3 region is CASSLKGQGDTEAFF. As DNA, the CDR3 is TGTGCCAGCAGCTTGAAGGGACAGGGAGACACTGAAGCTTTCTTT.

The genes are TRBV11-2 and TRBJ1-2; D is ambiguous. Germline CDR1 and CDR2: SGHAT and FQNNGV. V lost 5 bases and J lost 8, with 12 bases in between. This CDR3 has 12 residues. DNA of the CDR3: TGTGCCAGCAGCCCAGGCTCGGGAGGCTACACCTTC. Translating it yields CASSPGSGGYTF.

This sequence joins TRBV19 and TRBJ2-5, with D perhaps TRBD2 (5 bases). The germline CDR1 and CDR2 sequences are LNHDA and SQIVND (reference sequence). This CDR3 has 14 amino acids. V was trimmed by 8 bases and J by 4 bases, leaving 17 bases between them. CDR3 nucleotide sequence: TGTGCCAGTGCTCCCAAGCTAGCTCGAGAGACCCAGTACTTC. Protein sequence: CASAPKLARETQYF. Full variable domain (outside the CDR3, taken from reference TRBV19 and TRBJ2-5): DGGITQSPKYLFRKEGQNVTLSCEQNLNHDAMYWYRQDPGQGLRLIYYSQIVNDFQKGDIAEGYSVSREKKESFPLTVTSAQKNPTAFYLCASAPKLARETQYFGPGTRLLVL.